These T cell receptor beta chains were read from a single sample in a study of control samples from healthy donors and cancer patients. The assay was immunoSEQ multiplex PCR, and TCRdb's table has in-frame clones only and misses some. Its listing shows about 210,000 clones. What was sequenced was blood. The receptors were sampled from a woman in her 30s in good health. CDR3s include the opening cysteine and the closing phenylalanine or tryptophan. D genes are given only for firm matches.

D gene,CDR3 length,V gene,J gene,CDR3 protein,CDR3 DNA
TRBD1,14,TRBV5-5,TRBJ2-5,CASRPQGAGETQYF,TGTGCCAGCAGACCTCAGGGGGCCGGAGAGACCCAGTACTTC
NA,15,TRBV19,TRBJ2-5,CASSIGMTGQETQYF,TGTGCCAGTAGTATTGGGATGACGGGTCAAGAGACCCAGTACTTC
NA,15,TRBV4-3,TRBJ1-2,CASSQDREVWYGYTF,TGCGCCAGCAGCCAAGACAGGGAGGTTTGGTATGGCTACACCTTC
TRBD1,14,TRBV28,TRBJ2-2,CASVTGGRAGELFF,TGTGCCAGTGTTACAGGGGGTAGGGCCGGGGAGCTGTTTTTT
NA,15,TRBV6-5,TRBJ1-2,CASTLTVRGDYGYTF,TGTGCCAGCACCCTTACTGTTAGGGGAGACTATGGCTACACCTTC
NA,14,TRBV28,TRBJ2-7,CASSSALGAYEQYF,TGTGCCAGCAGTTCAGCGTTAGGGGCCTACGAGCAGTACTTC
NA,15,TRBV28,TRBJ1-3,CASSFDRTVGNTIYF,TGTGCCAGCAGTTTCGATAGGACTGTTGGAAACACCATATATTTT
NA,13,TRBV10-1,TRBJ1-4,CASSEQLNEKLFF,TGCGCCAGCAGTGAGCAGCTTAATGAAAAACTGTTTTTT
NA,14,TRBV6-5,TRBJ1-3,CASSSEGAGNTIYF,TGTGCCAGCAGCTCGGAAGGGGCTGGAAACACCATATATTTT
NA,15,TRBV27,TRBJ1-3,CASSLEPGFGNTIYF,TGTGCCAGCAGTTTGGAGCCGGGATTTGGAAACACCATATATTTT
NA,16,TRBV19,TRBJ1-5,CASSDEMGGDGQPQHF,TGTGCCAGTAGTGACGAAATGGGGGGAGACGGTCAGCCCCAGCATTTT
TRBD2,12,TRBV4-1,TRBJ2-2,CASSQETSGPFF,TGCGCCAGCAGCCAAGAAACTAGCGGGCCGTTTTTT
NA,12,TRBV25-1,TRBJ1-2,CASLSENYGYTF,TGTGCCAGCCTTTCTGAGAACTATGGCTACACCTTC
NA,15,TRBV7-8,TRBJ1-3,CASSLEWFSGNTIYF,TGTGCCAGCAGCTTAGAGTGGTTCTCTGGAAACACCATATATTTT
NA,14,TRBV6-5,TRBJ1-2,CASSYDGANYGYTF,TGTGCCAGCAGTTACGACGGGGCCAACTATGGCTACACCTTC
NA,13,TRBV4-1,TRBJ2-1,CASSWDSTLEQFF,TGCGCCAGCAGCTGGGACTCCACTTTGGAGCAGTTCTTC
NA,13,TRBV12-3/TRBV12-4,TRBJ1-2,CASSLGQKYGYTF,TGTGCCAGCAGTTTGGGGCAGAAATATGGCTACACCTTC
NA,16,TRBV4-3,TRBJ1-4,CASSQDSGATNEKLFF,TGCGCCAGCAGCCAAGATTCGGGGGCAACTAATGAAAAACTGTTTTTT
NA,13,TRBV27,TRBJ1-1,CASSLNVNTLKAF,TGTGCCAGCAGTTTAAACGTGAATACCCTCAAAGCCTTT
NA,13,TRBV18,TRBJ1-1,CASSKVVNTEAFF,TGTGCCAGCTCAAAGGTGGTGAACACTGAAGCTTTCTTT
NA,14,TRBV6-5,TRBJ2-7,CASSRPQGADEQYF,TGTGCCAGCAGTCGCCCACAGGGTGCCGACGAGCAGTACTTC
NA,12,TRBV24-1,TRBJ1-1,CATGTGTHEAFF,TGTGCCACCGGAACAGGGACTCACGAAGCTTTCTTT
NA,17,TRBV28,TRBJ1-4,CASRRYIRGVLNEKLFF,TGTGCCAGCAGGCGCTACATCCGGGGGGTCTTAAATGAAAAACTGTTTTTT
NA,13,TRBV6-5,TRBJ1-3,CASRLTERNTIYF,TGTGCCAGCAGATTGACAGAAAGAAACACCATATATTTT
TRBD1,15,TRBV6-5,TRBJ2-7,CASSLTGTGHYEQYF,TGTGCCAGCAGCCTTACTGGGACAGGGCACTACGAGCAGTACTTC
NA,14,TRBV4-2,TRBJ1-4,CASSPEGRDEKLFF,TGTGCCAGCAGCCCCGAGGGAAGGGATGAAAAACTGTTTTTT
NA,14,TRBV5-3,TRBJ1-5,CARSGTYSNQPQHF,TGTGCCAGAAGCGGGACGTATAGCAATCAGCCCCAGCATTTT
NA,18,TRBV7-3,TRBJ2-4,CASSFQGPSSLAKNIQYF,TGTGCCAGCAGCTTCCAGGGGCCCTCCTCTTTAGCCAAAAACATTCAGTACTTC
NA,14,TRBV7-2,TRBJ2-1,CASSWRGGRNEQFF,TGTGCCAGCAGCTGGCGAGGGGGGCGGAATGAGCAGTTCTTC
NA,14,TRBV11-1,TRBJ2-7,CASSIGYGSYEQYF,TGTGCCAGCAGCATCGGGTATGGGTCCTACGAGCAGTACTTC
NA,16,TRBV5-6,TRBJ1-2,CASSLFWEGGSYGYTF,TGTGCCAGCAGCTTGTTTTGGGAAGGTGGCTCCTATGGCTACACCTTC
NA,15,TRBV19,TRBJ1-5,CASSIGRLRIQPQHF,TGTGCCAGTAGTATCGGTAGGCTAAGAATTCAGCCCCAGCATTTT
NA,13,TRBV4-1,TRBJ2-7,CASSQGFRNEQYF,TGCGCCAGCAGCCAAGGGTTTAGGAACGAGCAGTACTTC
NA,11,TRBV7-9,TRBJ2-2,CASRDTGELFF,TGTGCCAGCAGAGATACCGGGGAGCTGTTTTTT
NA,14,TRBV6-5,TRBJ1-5,CASSYGVADQPQHF,TGTGCCAGCAGTTACGGGGTAGCAGATCAGCCCCAGCATTTT
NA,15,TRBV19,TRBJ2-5,CARGGEGAIEETQYF,TGTGCCAGAGGGGGTGAGGGAGCTATCGAAGAGACCCAGTACTTC
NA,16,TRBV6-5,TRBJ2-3,CASSYSGSPGADTQYF,TGTGCCAGCAGTTACTCGGGCTCCCCGGGCGCAGATACGCAGTATTTT
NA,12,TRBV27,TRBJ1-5,CASGGGNQPQHF,TGTGCCAGCGGAGGGGGCAATCAGCCCCAGCATTTT
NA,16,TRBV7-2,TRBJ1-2,CASSLAESGWSYGYTF,TGTGCCAGCAGCTTAGCGGAGTCAGGGTGGAGCTATGGCTACACCTTC
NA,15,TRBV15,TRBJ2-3,CATRGTRGFTDTQYF,TGTGCCACCAGGGGTACTAGAGGTTTCACAGATACGCAGTATTTT
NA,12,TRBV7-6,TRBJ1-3,CASRGFGNTIYF,TGTGCCAGCAGGGGGTTTGGAAACACCATATATTTT
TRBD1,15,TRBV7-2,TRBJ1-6,CASGPSGQLNSPLHF,TGTGCCAGCGGACCCTCGGGACAGCTGAATTCACCCCTCCACTTT
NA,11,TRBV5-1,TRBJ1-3,CASGGLDTIYF,TGCGCCAGCGGGGGGCTTGACACCATATATTTT
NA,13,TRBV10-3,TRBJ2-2,CAISAVEAGELFF,TGTGCCATCAGCGCCGTGGAGGCCGGGGAGCTGTTTTTT
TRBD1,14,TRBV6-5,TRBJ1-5,CASRADRVGQPQHF,TGTGCCAGCAGAGCCGACAGGGTAGGACAGCCCCAGCATTTT
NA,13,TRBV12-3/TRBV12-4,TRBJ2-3,CASNKGTTDTQYF,TGTGCCAGCAATAAGGGAACCACAGATACGCAGTATTTT
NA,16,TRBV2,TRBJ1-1,CASSEENRAMNTEAFF,TGTGCCAGCAGTGAAGAGAACCGGGCGATGAACACTGAAGCTTTCTTT
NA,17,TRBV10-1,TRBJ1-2,CASSPRRAFTLNYGYTF,TGCGCCAGCAGCCCAAGAAGGGCATTCACTCTTAACTATGGCTACACCTTC
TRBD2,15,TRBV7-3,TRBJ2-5,CASSLGLARQETQYF,TGTGCCAGCAGCCTGGGACTAGCGAGGCAAGAGACCCAGTACTTC
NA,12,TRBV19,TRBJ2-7,CASSPGWREQYF,TGTGCCAGTAGCCCCGGGTGGAGGGAGCAGTACTTC
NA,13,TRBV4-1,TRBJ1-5,CASSQGARQPQHF,TGCGCCAGCAGCCAGGGGGCTCGGCAGCCCCAGCATTTT
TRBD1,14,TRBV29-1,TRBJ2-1,CSAKGQNSLNEQFF,TGCAGCGCTAAGGGACAGAATTCACTGAATGAGCAGTTCTTC
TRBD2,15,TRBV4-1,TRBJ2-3,CASSQLRGFTDTQYF,TGCGCCAGCAGCCAGCTGCGGGGGTTCACAGATACGCAGTATTTT
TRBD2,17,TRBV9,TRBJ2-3,CASSVVGSGGASDTQYF,TGTGCCAGCAGCGTAGTTGGTAGCGGGGGGGCCTCGGATACGCAGTATTTT
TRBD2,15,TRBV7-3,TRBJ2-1,CASSAHGGAWNEQFF,TGTGCCAGCAGCGCACACGGGGGGGCATGGAATGAGCAGTTCTTC
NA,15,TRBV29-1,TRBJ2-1,CSVERASSSYNEQFF,TGCAGCGTTGAAAGGGCCAGTAGCTCCTACAATGAGCAGTTCTTC
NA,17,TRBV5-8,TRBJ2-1,CASSLVLSPTGYNEQFF,TGTGCCAGCAGCTTGGTTCTTTCCCCCACGGGCTACAATGAGCAGTTCTTC
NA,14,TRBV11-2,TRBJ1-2,CASSPGRLNYGYTF,TGTGCCAGCAGCCCGGGGAGGCTGAACTATGGCTACACCTTC
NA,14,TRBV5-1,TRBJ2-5,CASSLGGGEETQYF,TGCGCCAGCAGCTTGGGCGGCGGGGAAGAGACCCAGTACTTC